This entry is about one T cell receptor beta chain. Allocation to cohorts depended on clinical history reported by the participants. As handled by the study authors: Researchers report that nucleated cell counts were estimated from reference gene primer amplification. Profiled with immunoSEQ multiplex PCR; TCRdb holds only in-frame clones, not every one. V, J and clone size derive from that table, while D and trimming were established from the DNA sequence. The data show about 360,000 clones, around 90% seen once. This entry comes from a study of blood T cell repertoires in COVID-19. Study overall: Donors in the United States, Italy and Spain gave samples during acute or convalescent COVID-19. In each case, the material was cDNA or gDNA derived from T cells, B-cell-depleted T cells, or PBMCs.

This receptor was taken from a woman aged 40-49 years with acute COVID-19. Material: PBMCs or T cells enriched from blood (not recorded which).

Written as DNA, the CDR3 is TGTGCCAGCAGCCCTACCCCGTCTGGAAACACCATATATTTT. Amino acids: CASSPTPSGNTIYF. This chain connects TRBV9 to TRBJ1-3, with D unclear. This CDR3 is built from 14 residues. Germline CDR1 reads SGDLS; CDR2 reads YYNGEE. The germline V and J ends were trimmed by 4 bases and 1 base, with 9 bases remaining between them.